The rows below give T cell receptor beta chains drawn from one sample of a study of human T cells and chemical hapten exposure. TCRdb used MiXCR to reprocess the RACE reads, holding one entry per CDR3 protein. The sample records tens of thousands of distinct CDR3 sequences, 9% to 15% being singletons. The starting material was whole blood, obtained in connection with sensitization to the hapten diphenylcyclopropenone (DPC). All receptors come from a woman between 35 and 50 years old with alopecia areata. Some clones in this sample may be carry-over from other donors' samples. CDR3s include the opening cysteine and the closing phenylalanine or tryptophan. D genes are given only for firm matches. Expanded clones get a size class; other rows say once, few or many, or leave the size out.

CAIGGTGNLGPGNTIYF TGTGCCATCGGAGGGACAGGGAACCTGGGGCCTGGAAACACCATATATTTT TRBV7-6 TRBD1 NA TRBJ1-3
CASSPLQLSSYNEQFF TGTGCCAGCTCACCATTACAACTATCCTCCTACAATGAGCAGTTCTTC TRBV18 NA many TRBJ2-1
CATSPARTGELFF TGTGCCACCTCCCCGGCCCGTACCGGGGAGCTGTTTTTT TRBV19 NA many TRBJ2-2
CASSQDESSYNEQFF TGTGCCAGCAGCCAGGACGAGAGCTCCTACAATGAGCAGTTCTTC TRBV27 NA NA TRBJ2-1
CSAYHPDSFYEQYF TGCAGTGCTTACCATCCGGACAGCTTCTACGAGCAGTACTTC TRBV20-1 NA many TRBJ2-7
CASISQGTYEQYF TGTGCCAGCATTTCCCAGGGGACCTACGAGCAGTACTTC TRBV27 NA NA TRBJ2-7
CASSLGHWTEAFF TGTGCCAGCAGCTTGGGACATTGGACTGAAGCTTTCTTT TRBV7-9 NA few TRBJ1-1
CASSPGLAGTGELFF TGTGCCAGCAGCCCGGGACTAGCGGGAACCGGGGAGCTGTTTTTT TRBV11-1 TRBD2 once TRBJ2-2
CASSFFGEAFF TGTGCCAGCAGTTTTTTCGGAGAAGCTTTCTTT TRBV28 NA few TRBJ1-1
CASSIVGVATDTQYF TGTGCCAGTAGTATAGTAGGGGTAGCAACAGATACGCAGTATTTT TRBV19 NA few TRBJ2-3
CASSLDKQGSGYTF TGCGCCAGCAGCTTGGACAAACAGGGCAGCGGCTACACCTTC TRBV5-1 NA NA TRBJ1-2